Listed below are T cell receptor beta chains from one sample, sequenced in a study of blood T cell repertoires in COVID-19. The table came from immunoSEQ multiplex PCR; TCRdb's copy has only in-frame clones and leaves some out. The sample lists about 190,000 clones; about nine tenths were seen once. The source material was peripheral blood. Every receptor here comes from a middle-aged man with acute or convalescent COVID-19. Each CDR3 is given with its conserved first and last residue.

v_gene,j_gene,CDR3aa
TRBV7-2,TRBJ2-7,CASSSSSGGAYEQYF
TRBV27,TRBJ2-7,CASSLGRSYEQYF
TRBV3-1/TRBV3-2,TRBJ2-1,CASSPRRTSGTNEQFF
TRBV5-1,TRBJ2-2,CASSPTAGGNTGELFF
TRBV30,TRBJ2-1,CAWSPLSGGANEQFF
TRBV30,TRBJ1-2,CAWSVGGTVNYGYTF
TRBV7-8,TRBJ2-6,CASSSRSPGANVLTF
TRBV24-1,TRBJ2-1,CATSDPIAGGQNEQFF
TRBV7-8,TRBJ1-2,CASSLRGQNYGYTF
TRBV30,TRBJ2-5,CAWSRDSQETQYF
TRBV5-1,TRBJ1-1,CASSLGTGVNTEAFF
TRBV19,TRBJ1-5,CASSIIGQGGFQPQHF
TRBV7-9,TRBJ1-3,CASSTWTGTNTIYF
TRBV7-9,TRBJ2-5,CASSPESSQETQYF
TRBV7-9,TRBJ2-7,CASSLGLVEQYF
TRBV28,TRBJ2-5,CASSAAGTGGETQYF
TRBV28,TRBJ1-1,CASSPWGVGGTEAFF
TRBV29-1,TRBJ1-1,CSVEQDRGTEAFF
TRBV13,TRBJ1-2,CASSLGQSNYGYTF
TRBV4-1,TRBJ1-4,CASSQDDSTNEKLFF
TRBV7-2,TRBJ2-7,CASSVARARYEQYF
TRBV7-6,TRBJ2-3,CASSGRGDTQYF
TRBV5-4,TRBJ1-2,CASSQGTGGHNYYGYTF
TRBV12-3/TRBV12-4,TRBJ2-5,CASRGQKETQYF
TRBV10-2,TRBJ2-2,CASSTTQTGELFF
TRBV9,TRBJ2-3,CASSVRHGRSDTQYF
TRBV3-1/TRBV3-2,TRBJ1-2,CASSQGGAYGYTF
TRBV5-4,TRBJ2-5,CASSLLAGSETQYF
TRBV7-2,TRBJ2-7,CASSPRTVYEQYF
TRBV4-3,TRBJ2-1,CASSQDGARYNEQFF
TRBV6-1,TRBJ1-5,CASSEHGDQPQHF
TRBV9,TRBJ1-4,CASSVGLGGGANEKLFF
TRBV10-1,TRBJ2-1,CASSDIGTFSYNEQFF
TRBV18,TRBJ2-5,CASSYGQGRVQETQYF
TRBV7-2,TRBJ2-7,CASSLGDRGRGEQYF
TRBV19,TRBJ1-6,CASSDRKNSPLHF
TRBV28,TRBJ1-5,CASSLDRMGTSNQPQHF
TRBV27,TRBJ2-5,CASSFSGTNGETQYF
TRBV27,TRBJ2-7,CASSYTGGPYEQYF
TRBV6-5,TRBJ1-5,CASSYSTNQPQHF
TRBV5-4,TRBJ2-2,CASSQPTGAPGELFF
TRBV18,TRBJ2-7,CASSPLGQLLEQYF
TRBV5-1,TRBJ1-3,CASSLAGTGNTIYF
TRBV7-2,TRBJ2-5,CASSLGTIQETQYF
TRBV18,TRBJ2-7,CASSPIERGGEQYF
TRBV23-1,TRBJ1-1,CASSQPPRTVNTEAFF
TRBV12-3/TRBV12-4,TRBJ2-2,CASSLVRTGELFF
TRBV30,TRBJ1-5,CAWSGQGYQPQHF
TRBV2,TRBJ2-7,CASSDLAGNYEQYF
TRBV5-6,TRBJ1-2,CASSDETVQDYGYTF
TRBV7-3,TRBJ2-1,CASSLTAGNEQFF
TRBV6-5,TRBJ1-1,CASSYTGGNRHTEAFF
TRBV5-6,TRBJ1-5,CASSRRDRGIQPQHF